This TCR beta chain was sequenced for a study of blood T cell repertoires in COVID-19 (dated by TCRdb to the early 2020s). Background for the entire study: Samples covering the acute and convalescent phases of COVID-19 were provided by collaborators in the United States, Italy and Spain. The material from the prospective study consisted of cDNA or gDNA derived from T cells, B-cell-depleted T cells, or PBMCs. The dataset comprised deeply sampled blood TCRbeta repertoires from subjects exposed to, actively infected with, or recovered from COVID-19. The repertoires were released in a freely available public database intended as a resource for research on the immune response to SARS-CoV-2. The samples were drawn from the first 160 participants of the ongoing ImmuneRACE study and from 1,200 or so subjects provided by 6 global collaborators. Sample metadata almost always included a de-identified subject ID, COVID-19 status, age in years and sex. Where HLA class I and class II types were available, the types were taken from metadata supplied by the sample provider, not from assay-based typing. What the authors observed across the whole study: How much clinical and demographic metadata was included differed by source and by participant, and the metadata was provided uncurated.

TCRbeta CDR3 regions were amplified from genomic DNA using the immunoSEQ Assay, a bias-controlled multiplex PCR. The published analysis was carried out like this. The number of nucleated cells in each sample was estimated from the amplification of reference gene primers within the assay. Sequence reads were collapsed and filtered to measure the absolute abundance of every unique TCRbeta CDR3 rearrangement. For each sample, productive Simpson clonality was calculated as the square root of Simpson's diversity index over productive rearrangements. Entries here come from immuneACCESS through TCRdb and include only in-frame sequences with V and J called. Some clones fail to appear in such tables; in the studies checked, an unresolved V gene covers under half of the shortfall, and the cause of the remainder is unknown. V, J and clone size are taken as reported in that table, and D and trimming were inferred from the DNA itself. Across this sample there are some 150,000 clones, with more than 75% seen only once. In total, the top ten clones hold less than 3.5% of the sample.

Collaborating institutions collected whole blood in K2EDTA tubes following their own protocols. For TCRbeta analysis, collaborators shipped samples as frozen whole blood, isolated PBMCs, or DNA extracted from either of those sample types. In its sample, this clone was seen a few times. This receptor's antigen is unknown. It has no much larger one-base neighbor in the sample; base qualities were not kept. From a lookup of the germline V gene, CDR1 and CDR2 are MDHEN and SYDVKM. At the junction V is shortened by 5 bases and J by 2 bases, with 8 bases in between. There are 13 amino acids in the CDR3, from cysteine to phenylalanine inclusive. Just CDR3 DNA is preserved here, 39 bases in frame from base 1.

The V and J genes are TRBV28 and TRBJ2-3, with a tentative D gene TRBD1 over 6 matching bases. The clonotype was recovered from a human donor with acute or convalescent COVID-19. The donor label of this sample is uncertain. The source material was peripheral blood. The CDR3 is CASSRTVTDTQYF. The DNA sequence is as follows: TGTGCCAGCAGTCGGACAGTCACAGATACGCAGTATTTT.